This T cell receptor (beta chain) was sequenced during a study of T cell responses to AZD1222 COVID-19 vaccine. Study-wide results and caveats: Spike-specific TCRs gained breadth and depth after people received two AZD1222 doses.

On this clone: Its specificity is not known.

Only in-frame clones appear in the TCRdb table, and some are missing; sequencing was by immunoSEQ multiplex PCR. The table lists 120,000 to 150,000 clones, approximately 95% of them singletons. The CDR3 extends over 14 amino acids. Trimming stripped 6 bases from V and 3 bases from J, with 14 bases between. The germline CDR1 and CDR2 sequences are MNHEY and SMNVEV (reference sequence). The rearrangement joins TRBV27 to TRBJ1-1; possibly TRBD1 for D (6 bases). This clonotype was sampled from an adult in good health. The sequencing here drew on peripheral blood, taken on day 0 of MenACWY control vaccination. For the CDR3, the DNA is TGTGCCAGCAGACTAGGGGGGTGGGACACTGAAGCTTTCTTT. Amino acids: CASRLGGWDTEAFF.